Presented here are 26 T cell receptor beta chains from one specimen sequenced in a study of OX40 agonist ivuxolimab in advanced cancers. Method: immunoSEQ multiplex PCR; TCRdb's copy keeps in-frame clones and lacks some. The data show under 85,000 clones, more than 70% seen once. The sequencing used CD4+ or CD8+ T cells sorted from blood, collected in a trial of the OX40 agonist ivuxolimab. The receptors were sampled from an adult with an advanced solid tumor such as melanoma, head and neck, liver or kidney cancer.

The chain employs TRBV19 and TRBJ2-1, with a possible D match to TRBD2 (7 bases). This CDR3 is built from 15 residues. Germline CDR1 is LNHDA and CDR2 is SQIVND (reference sequence). Trimming removed 6 bases at V and 4 bases at J, with 16 bases between. CDR3 coding DNA: TGTGCCAGTAGGGTAGGGGGGGCGGCATACAATGAGCAGTTCTTC. Translation: CASRVGGAAYNEQFF.

The chain combines TRBV25-1 with TRBJ1-2, with TRBD1 matching 12 bases. CDR1 is MGHDK, CDR2 SYGVNS, per germline. V shed 0 bases and J 6 bases; nucleotides not matched to a gene: 5. The CDR3 extends over 16 amino acids. The CDR3 nucleotides read TGTGCCAGCAGTGAATACGCCGGGACAGGGGGCAATGGCTACACCTTC. Its translation is CASSEYAGTGGNGYTF.

This rearrangement joins TRBV5-6 to TRBJ1-4, with 7 bases fitting TRBD1. V lost 3 bases and J lost 7; bases outside the gene matches: 6. CDR1 is SGHDT and CDR2 is YYEEEE in the germline V gene. The CDR3 loop spans 14 amino acids. CDR3 in DNA: TGTGCCAGCAGCTACAGGGGCGAGGGTGAAAAACTGTTTTTT. Encoded protein: CASSYRGEGEKLFF. Full variable domain (rest looked up from reference TRBV5-6 and TRBJ1-4): DAGVTQSPTHLIKTRGQQVTLRCSPKSGHDTVSWYQQALGQGPQFIFQYYEEEERQRGNFPDRFSGHQFPNYSSELNVNALLLGDSALYLCASSYRGEGEKLFFGSGTQLSVL.

V and J are TRBV7-3 and TRBJ1-1; D remains unclear. The CDR3 consists of 13 residues. Trimming stripped 3 bases from V and 3 bases from J, with 8 bases between. Germline values: CDR1 SGHTA, CDR2 FQGTGA. CDR3 in amino acids: CASSFLKDTEAFF. CDR3 coding DNA: TGTGCCAGCAGCTTTCTTAAGGACACTGAAGCTTTCTTT. Drawing the rest from reference TRBV7-3 and TRBJ1-1, the complete variable domain is GAGVSQTPSNKVTEKGKYVELRCDPISGHTALYWYRQSLGQGPEFLIYFQGTGAADDSGLPNDRFFAVRPEGSVSTLKIQRTERGDSAVYLCASSFLKDTEAFFGQGTRLTVV.

This clone came up a few times. This rearrangement joins TRBV6-6 to TRBJ2-3, with D tentatively TRBD2 (5 bases). Germline values: CDR1 MNHNY, CDR2 SVGAGI (reference sequence). Trimming cost V 6 bases and J 4 bases, with 14 bases left between them. This CDR3 region has 14 residues. The CDR3 protein is CASSLLVAADTQYF. The CDR3 nucleotides are TGTGCCAGCAGCCTACTAGTTGCCGCAGATACGCAGTATTTT.

The chain employs TRBV5-1 and TRBJ2-7; D remains ambiguous. This CDR3 has 14 residues. Germline values: CDR1 SGHRS, CDR2 YFSETQ. V lost 4 bases, J lost 2 bases, and 13 bases lay in between. CDR3 DNA sequence: TGCGCCAGCAGCACCGACATATTGACCTACGAGCAGTACTTC. The encoded protein is CASSTDILTYEQYF.

The chain employs TRBV7-2 and TRBJ2-5; D not resolved. CDR3 length: 14 residues. The V gene lost 5 bases and the J gene lost 1 base, with 11 bases spanning the gap. The germline V gene has CDR1 SGHTA and CDR2 FQGNSA. CDR3 in DNA: TGTGCCAGCAGCAAGAGACGGGCCCAAGAGACCCAGTACTTC. Amino acid sequence: CASSKRRAQETQYF.

The CDR3 nucleotides read TGTGCCACCCGGGGGGCAGCGGGAAACACCATATATTTT. It codes for CATRGAAGNTIYF. V usage is TRBV19 and J usage is TRBJ1-3; D perhaps matches TRBD1 (6 bases). Germline V gene sequence: CDR1 LNHDA, CDR2 SQIVND (reference sequence). V was shortened by 10 bases and J by 4 bases, with 14 bases between the two germline ends. The CDR3 has 13 residues.

Note on this clone: The sample has other DNA sequences that encode this CDR3 too. This chain uses TRBV28 with TRBJ1-4; D perhaps matches TRBD1 (5 bases). V was trimmed by 6 bases and J by 5 bases, leaving 34 bases between them. This CDR3 contains 21 residues. CDR1 is MDHEN and CDR2 is SYDVKM in the germline V gene. CDR3 region: CASSPFNPGTRTRKTNEKLFF. The DNA for the CDR3 is TGTGCCAGCAGCCCATTTAATCCAGGGACTAGGACTAGGAAGACAAATGAAAAACTGTTTTTT.

The V gene is TRBV10-3, the J gene TRBJ1-3; D is unresolved. The germline V gene has CDR1 ENHRY and CDR2 SYGVKD. V was pared by 4 bases and J by 2 bases, with 12 bases between. CDR3 size: 15 residues. CDR3 amino acids: CAISGSRGTGNTIYF. In nucleotides, the CDR3 is TGTGCCATCAGTGGCTCTCGGGGAACTGGAAACACCATATATTTT.

This clone occurred once. The chain recombines TRBV5-1 with TRBJ2-5; D perhaps matches TRBD2 (5 bases). The CDR3 is made up of 15 amino acids. Germline CDR1 is SGHRS and CDR2 is YFSETQ. V lost 0 bases, J lost 5 bases, and 14 bases lay in between. The CDR3 sequence: CASSLDTGSVETQYF. CDR3 nucleotide sequence: TGCGCCAGCAGCTTGGATACGGGGTCCGTGGAGACCCAGTACTTC.

About this clone: The CDR3 does not end in the conserved phenylalanine or tryptophan, so this is likely a read error. V and J are TRBV2 and TRBJ1-6, with D unresolved. The germline V gene has CDR1 SNHLY and CDR2 FYNNEI. CDR3 length: 17 amino acids. V lost 7 bases, J lost 6 bases, and 22 bases lay in between. CDR3 coding DNA: TGTGCCAGCATCTTGGGGATAGCCTTACTTGGTAATTCACCCCTCCACCTT. Translating gives CASILGIALLGNSPLHL.

V gene TRBV12-2 combines with J gene TRBJ2-2; TRBD1 is the table's D call and was not checked against the DNA. TRBV12-2 is termed a pseudogene. The CDR3 contains 16 residues. Written as DNA, the CDR3 is TGTGCAAGTCGCTGGGGCTTTGACAGGCCTCACCGGGAGCTGTTTTTT. Translated, it gives CASRWGFDRPHRELFF.

The rearrangement joins TRBV5-1 to TRBJ1-2, with TRBD1 as a possible D gene (6 bases). V was trimmed by 4 bases and J by 3 bases, leaving 16 bases between them. The germline V gene has CDR1 SGHRS and CDR2 YFSETQ. This CDR3 spans 15 amino acids. DNA of the CDR3: TGCGCCAGCAGCCCAACCACAGGGACCCACTATGGCTACACCTTC. The encoded protein is CASSPTTGTHYGYTF.

The chain carries TRBV19 and TRBJ1-4; TRBD1 aligns across 10 bases. The CDR3 covers 13 residues. V was pared by 6 bases and J by 8 bases, with 3 bases of the junction left unmatched. Germline CDR1 reads LNHDA; CDR2 reads SQIVND (reference sequence). The CDR3 reads CASRGTGVEKLFF. CDR3 nucleotides: TGTGCCAGTAGGGGGACAGGGGTCGAAAAACTGTTTTTT.

This clone appeared once. This chain uses TRBV9 with TRBJ1-2; maybe TRBD1 (6 bases). Germline-derived CDR1 and CDR2 are SGDLS and YYNGEE. V lost 5 bases to trimming and J lost 4 bases, with 9 bases between them. The CDR3 runs to 12 residues. The CDR3 DNA follows: TGTGCCAGCAGAGACAGGACCTATGGCTACACCTTC. Encoded protein: CASRDRTYGYTF.

This chain joins TRBV7-2 and TRBJ2-4; a possible D gene is TRBD1 (5 bases). CDR1 SGHTA and CDR2 FQGNSA come from the germline V gene. The V and J ends lost 2 bases and 8 bases respectively, with 13 bases between them. The CDR3 contains 14 residues. The CDR3, as DNA: TGTGCCAGCAGCTTATGGGGCCTTGTGGACATTCAGTACTTC. Residues: CASSLWGLVDIQYF.

V is TRBV5-4 and J is TRBJ2-3; possibly TRBD2 for D (6 bases). CDR3 length equals 15 residues. V dropped 2 bases and J dropped 5 bases, with 15 bases sitting between them. Germline CDR1 reads SGHNT; CDR2 reads YYREEE (reference sequence). DNA of the CDR3: TGTGCCAGCAGCTTTAGTGGGGCCGGGGGAGATACGCAGTATTTT. Its translation: CASSFSGAGGDTQYF.

DNA of the CDR3: TGCAGCGTTGGTGTAAGGGGAAATGAAAAACTGTTTTTT. Its protein product is CSVGVRGNEKLFF. This chain uses TRBV29-1 with TRBJ1-4; tentative D call: TRBD1 (5 bases). CDR3 length equals 13 residues. Germline V gives CDR1 SQVTM, CDR2 ANQGSEA. Trimming removed 4 bases at V and 5 bases at J, with 11 bases between.

The chain uses TRBV4-2 and TRBJ1-1, with D perhaps matching TRBD1 (6 bases). This CDR3 is built from 15 residues. Trimming pared 3 bases from V and 0 bases from J, leaving 11 bases between. Germline lookup yields CDR1 LGHNA and CDR2 YNFKEQ. The chain's CDR3 is CASSQNRVVNTEAFF. The DNA for the CDR3 is TGTGCCAGCAGCCAGAACAGGGTGGTGAACACTGAAGCTTTCTTT.

J is TRBJ1-2 and V is TRBV19, with D unresolved. The ends were cut back, 4 bases at V and 1 base at J, with 16 bases in the middle. CDR1 and CDR2 from the germline V gene are LNHDA and SQIVND (reference sequence). The CDR3 is 16 amino acids. Here the CDR3 reads CASSTSGTTHNYGYTF. For the CDR3, the DNA is TGTGCCAGTAGTACCTCCGGCACCACCCATAACTATGGCTACACCTTC.

The rearrangement joins TRBV5-4 to TRBJ2-2; TRBD2 aligns across 10 bases. This CDR3 is 16 amino acids long. Germline V CDR1 and CDR2: SGHNT, YYREEE (reference sequence). V gave up 3 bases and J gave up 3 bases; unmatched junction bases: 5. The CDR3 DNA reads as TGTGCCAGCAGCTCCATAGCGGGGGGAGACACCGGGGAGCTGTTTTTT. Its translation is CASSSIAGGDTGELFF.

The rearrangement uses TRBV7-2 and TRBJ1-3; D call uncertain. The CDR3 covers 15 residues. From germline, CDR1 is SGHTA and CDR2 FQGNSA. Between the trimmed V and J ends, which lost 3 bases and 3 bases, there was a span of 12 bases. The CDR3 here is CASSFNAEIGNTIYF. DNA of the CDR3: TGTGCCAGCAGCTTTAACGCTGAGATTGGAAACACCATATATTTT.

The CDR3 DNA reads TGTGCCAGCAGCCCCCGGACACCTAGTGACACCGGGGAGCTGTTTTTT. Protein product: CASSPRTPSDTGELFF. The rearrangement uses TRBV14 and TRBJ2-2; perhaps TRBD1 as D (5 bases). V was trimmed by 4 bases and J by 3 bases, leaving 15 bases between them. This CDR3 has 16 residues. Germline CDR1 is SGHDN and CDR2 is FVKESK.

The J gene is TRBJ1-4, the V gene TRBV5-4, with 8 nucleotides matching TRBD1. CDR1 is SGHNT and CDR2 is YYREEE in the germline V gene (reference sequence). The CDR3 is 16 amino acids. The junction had 10 bases not matched to a gene; V was cut back by 1 base and J by 8 bases. The CDR3 spells CASSLSGGTGREKLFF. CDR3 DNA sequence: TGTGCCAGCAGCTTGTCGGGTGGGACAGGCCGGGAAAAACTGTTTTTT. Drawing the rest from reference TRBV5-4 and TRBJ1-4, the complete variable domain is ETGVTQSPTHLIKTRGQQVTLRCSSQSGHNTVSWYQQALGQGPQFIFQYYREEENGRGNFPPRFSGLQFPNYSSELNVNALELDDSALYLCASSLSGGTGREKLFFGSGTQLSVL.

This clone turned up a few times. The chain uses TRBV6-6 and TRBJ1-5; D possibly corresponds to TRBD1 (6 bases). V shed 8 bases and J shed 9 bases, with 14 bases lying between them. Germline V gene sequence: CDR1 MNHNY, CDR2 SVGAGI (reference sequence). The CDR3 length is 12 residues. CDR3 amino acids: CASLWGGGPQHF. Here the CDR3 DNA reads TGTGCCAGCTTATGGGGGGGCGGGCCCCAGCATTTT.